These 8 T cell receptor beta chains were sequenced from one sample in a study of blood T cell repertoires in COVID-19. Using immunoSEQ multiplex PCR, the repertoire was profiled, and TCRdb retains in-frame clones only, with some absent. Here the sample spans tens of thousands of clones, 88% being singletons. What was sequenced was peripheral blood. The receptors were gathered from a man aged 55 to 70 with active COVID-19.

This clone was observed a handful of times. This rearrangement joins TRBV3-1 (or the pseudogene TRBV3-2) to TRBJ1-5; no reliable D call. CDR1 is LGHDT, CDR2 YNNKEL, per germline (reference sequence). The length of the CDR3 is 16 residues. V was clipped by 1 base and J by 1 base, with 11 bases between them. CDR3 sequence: CASSQGQGESNQPQHF. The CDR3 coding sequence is TGTGCCAGCAGCCAAGGCCAAGGAGAGAGCAATCAGCCCCAGCATTTT.

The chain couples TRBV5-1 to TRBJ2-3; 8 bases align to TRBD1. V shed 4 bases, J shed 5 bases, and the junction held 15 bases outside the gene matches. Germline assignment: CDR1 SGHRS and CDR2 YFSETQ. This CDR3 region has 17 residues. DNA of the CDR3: TGCGCCAGCAGCCTTGGACAGGGAGGAGGTCCAGGAGATACGCAGTATTTT. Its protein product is CASSLGQGGGPGDTQYF. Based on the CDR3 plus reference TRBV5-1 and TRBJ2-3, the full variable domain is KAGVTQTPRYLIKTRGQQVTLSCSPISGHRSVSWYQQTPGQGLQFLFEYFSETQRNKGNFPGRFSGRQFSNSRSEMNVSTLELGDSALYLCASSLGQGGGPGDTQYFGPGTRLTVL.

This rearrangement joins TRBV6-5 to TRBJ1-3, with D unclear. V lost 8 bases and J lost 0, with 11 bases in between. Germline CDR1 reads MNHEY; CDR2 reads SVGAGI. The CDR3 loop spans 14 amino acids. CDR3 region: CASGQVNSGNTIYF. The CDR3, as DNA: TGTGCCAGCGGGCAGGTCAACTCTGGAAACACCATATATTTT.

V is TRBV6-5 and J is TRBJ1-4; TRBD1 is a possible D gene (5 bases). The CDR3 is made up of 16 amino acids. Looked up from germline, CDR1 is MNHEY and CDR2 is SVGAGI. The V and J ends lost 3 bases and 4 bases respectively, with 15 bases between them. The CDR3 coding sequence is TGTGCCAGCAGTTATTCCGTTGACAGCCTTAATGAAAAACTGTTTTTT. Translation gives CASSYSVDSLNEKLFF.

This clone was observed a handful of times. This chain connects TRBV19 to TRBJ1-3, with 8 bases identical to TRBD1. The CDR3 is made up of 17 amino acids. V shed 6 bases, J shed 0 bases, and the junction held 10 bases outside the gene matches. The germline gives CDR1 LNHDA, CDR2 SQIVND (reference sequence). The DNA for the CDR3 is TGTGCCAGTAGATCCCGACAGGGGATAGACTCTGGAAACACCATATATTTT. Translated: CASRSRQGIDSGNTIYF.

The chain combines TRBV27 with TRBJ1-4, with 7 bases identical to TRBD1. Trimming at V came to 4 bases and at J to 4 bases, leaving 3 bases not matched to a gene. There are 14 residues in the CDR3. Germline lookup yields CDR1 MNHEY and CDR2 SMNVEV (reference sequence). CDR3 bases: TGTGCCAGCAGTTCGGGACAGTTTAATGAAAAACTGTTTTTT. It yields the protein CASSSGQFNEKLFF.

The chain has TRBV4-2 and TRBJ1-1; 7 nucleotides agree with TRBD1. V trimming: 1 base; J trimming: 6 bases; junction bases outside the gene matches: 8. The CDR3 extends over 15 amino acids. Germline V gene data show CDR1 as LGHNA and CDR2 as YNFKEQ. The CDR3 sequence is CASSQGQGVGPEAFF. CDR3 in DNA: TGTGCCAGCAGCCAAGGGCAGGGGGTAGGACCTGAAGCTTTCTTT.

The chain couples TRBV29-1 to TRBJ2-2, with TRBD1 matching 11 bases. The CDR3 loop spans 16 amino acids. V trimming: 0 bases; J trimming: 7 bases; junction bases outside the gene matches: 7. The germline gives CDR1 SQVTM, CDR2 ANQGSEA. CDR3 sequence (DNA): TGCAGCGTTGAAGATCCCGGGACAGGGGGGTACGGGGAGCTGTTTTTT. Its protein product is CSVEDPGTGGYGELFF.